Below, 26 T cell receptor beta chains from the same sample are listed, as sequenced in a study of blood T cell repertoires in COVID-19. Data came from immunoSEQ multiplex PCR; TCRdb stores just in-frame clones and leaves some out. The repertoire includes 200,000 to 250,000 clones, just over 85% of them detected once, and approximately 6% sits in the top ten. The sequenced sample consisted of peripheral blood. The origin of the receptors is a man of 80 years or more with acute or convalescent COVID-19.

The CDR3 loop reads CASSLGSVEQFF. In DNA form, the CDR3 reads TGTGCCAGCAGCTTGGGTAGCGTGGAGCAGTTCTTC. The chain couples TRBV5-6 to TRBJ2-1; maybe TRBD2 (5 bases). V dropped 0 bases and J dropped 10 bases, with 8 bases sitting between them. CDR3 length: 12 amino acids. CDR1 is SGHDT, CDR2 YYEEEE, per germline.

The genes are TRBV2 and TRBJ2-3; TRBD2 matches at 7 bases. J gave up 9 bases and V 6 bases, and 3 bases lay outside the gene matches. Germline V lookup: CDR1 SNHLY, CDR2 FYNNEI. This CDR3 is 11 amino acids long. This chain's CDR3 is CASSQAGTQYF. CDR3 bases: TGTGCCAGCAGCCAAGCGGGAACGCAGTATTTT.

The chain couples TRBV6-5 to TRBJ1-5; D call uncertain. The CDR3 runs to 12 residues. V lost 4 bases and J 3 bases, leaving 4 bases between the germline ends. The germline V gene has CDR1 MNHEY and CDR2 SVGAGI. The CDR3 here is CASSSYNQPQHF. The CDR3 DNA is TGTGCCAGCAGTTCCTACAATCAGCCCCAGCATTTT.

There are a few counts of this clone. CDR3 coding DNA: TGTGCCAGCAGCTTGGGAGCGGGAGGCCCCAAAAGCTCCTACAATGAGCAGTTCTTC. This sequence encodes CASSLGAGGPKSSYNEQFF. The J gene is TRBJ2-1, the V gene TRBV5-4; 9 bases map to TRBD2. Germline V lookup: CDR1 SGHNT, CDR2 YYREEE (reference sequence). V lost 0 bases, J lost 0 bases, and 10 bases stayed unmatched. The CDR3 consists of 19 residues.

V usage is TRBV7-3 and J usage is TRBJ2-1, with D uncertain. Trimming took off 2 bases at V and 0 bases at J, with 11 bases between the two ends. Germline assignment: CDR1 SGHTA and CDR2 FQGTGA. The CDR3 extends over 16 amino acids. CDR3 sequence: CASSLWAASSYNEQFF. The CDR3 DNA follows: TGTGCCAGCAGCTTATGGGCCGCAAGCTCCTACAATGAGCAGTTCTTC.

This chain uses TRBV7-8 with TRBJ2-5; possibly TRBD1 for D (5 bases). The CDR3 has 13 amino acids. Trimming left V 2 bases short and J 2 bases short, with 6 bases between. Germline V gene sequence: CDR1 SGHVS, CDR2 FQNEAQ. For the CDR3, the DNA is TGTGCCAGCAGCTTACGACAGCAAGAGACCCAGTACTTC. Translating it yields CASSLRQQETQYF.

The CDR3 nucleotides read TGCGCCAGCAGCCAAGGGGGGCGGGAGCAAGAGACCCAGTACTTC. This encodes CASSQGGREQETQYF. The genes are TRBV4-1 and TRBJ2-5, with D perhaps matching TRBD2 (7 bases). The ends were cut back, 1 base at V and 2 bases at J, with 11 bases in the middle. The CDR3 is 15 amino acids. Germline V lookup: CDR1 MGHRA, CDR2 YSYEKL.

The V call is TRBV6-6, the J call TRBJ2-1, with a weak D call TRBD2 (6 bases). Trimming took 4 bases from V and 8 from J, leaving 18 bases between them. The CDR3 extends over 15 amino acids. The germline V gene has CDR1 MNHNY and CDR2 SVGAGI (reference sequence). CDR3 in DNA: TGTGCCAGCAGTTCTTTATCGGACTACGGTTATGAGCAGTTCTTC. Translated, it gives CASSSLSDYGYEQFF.

The chain employs TRBV6-5 and TRBJ1-2; D remains ambiguous. Germline-derived CDR1 and CDR2 are MNHEY and SVGAGI. Trimming shortened V by 3 bases and J by 8 bases, and 19 bases separated the two germline ends. This CDR3 contains 15 residues. The CDR3 spells CASSYNGGIRKGYTF. CDR3 DNA: TGTGCCAGCAGTTATAACGGCGGCATAAGAAAAGGCTACACCTTC.

This clone was counted once. V is TRBV10-3 and J is TRBJ2-3; 10 bases match TRBD2. J was trimmed by 3 bases and V by 3 bases; bases with no gene match: 3. This CDR3 spans 15 amino acids. From germline, CDR1 is ENHRY and CDR2 SYGVKD. The CDR3 loop reads CAISDISGRTDTQYF. The CDR3 region has the DNA TGTGCCATCAGTGACATTAGCGGGAGGACAGATACGCAGTATTTT.

This clone has more than one count but fewer than ten. This chain uses TRBV7-9 with TRBJ1-6, with D unclear. Per the germline V gene, CDR1 is SEHNR and CDR2 is FQNEAQ (reference sequence). The CDR3 covers 13 residues. Trimming cost V 9 bases and J 7 bases, with 13 bases left between them. The CDR3 DNA follows: TGTGCCAGTTCAGGTCGCTCGAATTCACCCCTCCACTTT. This gives the protein CASSGRSNSPLHF.

This clone appeared a single time. This chain connects TRBV10-3 to TRBJ2-1; 10 positions agree with TRBD1. V was pared by 6 bases and J by 5 bases, with 13 bases of the junction left unmatched. The germline V gene has CDR1 ENHRY and CDR2 SYGVKD. This CDR3 has 17 residues. CDR3 region: CAIRPHRDRGLDNEQFF. The CDR3 coding sequence is TGTGCCATCAGACCCCACCGGGACAGGGGATTGGACAATGAGCAGTTCTTC.

The genes are TRBV29-1 and TRBJ2-3; weak D call: TRBD2 (6 bases). The CDR3 spans 12 residues. The germline gives CDR1 SQVTM, CDR2 ANQGSEA. V was trimmed by 6 bases and J by 6 bases, leaving 13 bases between them. CDR3 in amino acids: CSVLGLRDTQYF. DNA for the CDR3: TGCAGCGTGCTGGGACTCCGGGATACGCAGTATTTT.

The gene calls are TRBV21-1 and TRBJ1-1; the table's D call of TRBD1 was not tested on the DNA. TRBV21-1 is marked as a pseudogene. The length of the CDR3 is 18 residues. This CDR3 reads CASSPGIGLGQGVAEAFF. CDR3 DNA sequence: TGTGCCAGCAGCCCCGGCATCGGGTTGGGACAGGGTGTCGCTGAAGCTTTCTTT.

The rearrangement uses TRBV27 and TRBJ2-1, with a tentative D call TRBD2 (7 bases). The germline V gene encodes CDR1 MNHEY and CDR2 SMNVEV (reference sequence). The CDR3 length is 15 residues. V shed 2 bases and J shed 4 bases, with 12 bases lying between them. CDR3 sequence reads: CASSLRGTIYNEQFF. CDR3 DNA sequence: TGTGCCAGCAGTTTAAGGGGGACTATTTACAATGAGCAGTTCTTC.

A single count supports this clone. The chain employs TRBV6-1 and TRBJ1-2; TRBD1 matches 7 bases. Trimming removed 4 bases from V and 5 bases from J; junction bases left unmatched: 13. Germline V lookup: CDR1 MNHNS, CDR2 SASEGT. The CDR3 spans 16 residues. The CDR3 bases are TGTGCCAGCAGTGCGGGACAGTCCTCCTCAGGGTATGGCTACACCTTC. This encodes CASSAGQSSSGYGYTF.

V and J are TRBV28 and TRBJ2-1; TRBD2 aligns across 14 bases. After removal of 3 bases from V and 6 bases from J, the junction contained 10 bases not matched to a gene. CDR1 and CDR2 from the germline V gene are MDHEN and SYDVKM. The CDR3 consists of 18 residues. As DNA, the CDR3 is TGTGCCAGCAGTTTTGGGGGACTAGCGGGAGCTAGGCGCAATGAGCAGTTCTTC. This encodes CASSFGGLAGARRNEQFF.

The chain combines TRBV19 with TRBJ1-4; no firm D call. V lost 7 bases and J 8 bases, leaving 17 bases between the germline ends. This CDR3 comprises 14 residues. In germline, CDR1 is LNHDA, CDR2 SQIVND (reference sequence). The CDR3 DNA follows: TGTGCCAGTATTTCGGGCCGGGGATCGGAAAAACTGTTTTTT. It codes for CASISGRGSEKLFF. Together with reference TRBV19 and TRBJ1-4, the CDR3 gives the full variable domain: DGGITQSPKYLFRKEGQNVTLSCEQNLNHDAMYWYRQDPGQGLRLIYYSQIVNDFQKGDIAEGYSVSREKKESFPLTVTSAQKNPTAFYLCASISGRGSEKLFFGSGTQLSVL.

This clone was detected only once. The chain couples TRBV10-3 to TRBJ2-1; 9 nucleotides match TRBD2. This CDR3 spans 16 amino acids. The junction had 8 bases not matched to a gene; V was cut back by 8 bases and J by 0 bases. CDR1 is ENHRY, CDR2 SYGVKD, per germline. The CDR3 DNA reads as TGTGCCATCTCAGGGACTAGCCAGAGCTCCTACAATGAGCAGTTCTTC. Residues: CAISGTSQSSYNEQFF.

The J gene is TRBJ2-5, the V gene TRBV30, with D perhaps matching TRBD1 (5 bases). The CDR3 is 13 amino acids. V lost 0 bases and J 1 base, leaving 6 bases between the germline ends. From germline, CDR1 is GTSNPN and CDR2 SVGIG (reference sequence). CDR3 nucleotide sequence: TGTGCCTGGAGTGTACAGGTCCAAGAGACCCAGTACTTC. Residues: CAWSVQVQETQYF.

The chain is built from TRBV7-2 and TRBJ2-7, with D perhaps TRBD2 (5 bases). The germline V gene encodes CDR1 SGHTA and CDR2 FQGNSA. CDR3 length: 14 amino acids. The germline V and J ends were trimmed by 1 base and 1 base, with 8 bases remaining between them. The DNA of the CDR3 is TGTGCCAGCAGCTTAGTGAGCGGATCCTACGAGCAGTACGTC. This encodes CASSLVSGSYEQYV.

The chain couples TRBV6-2 or TRBV6-3 to TRBJ2-1; 16 nucleotides align to TRBD2. Germline values: CDR1 MNHEY, CDR2 SVGEGT. This CDR3 comprises 19 residues. J gave up 7 bases and V 2 bases, and 11 bases lay outside the gene matches. CDR3 amino acids: CASSYPGTSGRALWNEQFF. The CDR3 nucleotides read TGTGCCAGCAGTTACCCCGGGACTAGCGGGAGGGCCCTCTGGAATGAGCAGTTCTTC.

The rearrangement uses TRBV6-5 and TRBJ2-2, with a possible D match to TRBD1 (6 bases). CDR3 length: 15 residues. V was shortened by 11 bases and J by 4 bases, with 20 bases between the two germline ends. The germline V gene encodes CDR1 MNHEY and CDR2 SVGAGI. Here the CDR3 reads CASTTRGQFTGELFF. For the CDR3, the DNA is TGTGCCTCGACGACCCGAGGACAGTTCACCGGGGAGCTGTTTTTT.

The chain couples TRBV11-2 to TRBJ2-7; 7 bases match TRBD2. V was pared by 1 base and J by 4 bases, with 7 bases of the junction left unmatched. CDR3 length: 15 amino acids. Germline values: CDR1 SGHAT, CDR2 FQNNGV. CDR3 protein: CASSLGPGGIYEQYF. The CDR3 nucleotides read TGTGCCAGCAGCTTAGGACCGGGAGGCATATACGAGCAGTACTTC.

The V and J genes are TRBV10-3 and TRBJ2-7; D call uncertain. V lost 6 bases to trimming and J lost 0 bases, with 6 bases between them. The germline V gene encodes CDR1 ENHRY and CDR2 SYGVKD. The CDR3 length is 12 residues. CDR3 sequence (DNA): TGTGCCATCAGGGGCAGCTCCTACGAGCAGTACTTC. It translates to CAIRGSSYEQYF.

V and J are TRBV4-3 and TRBJ2-7; 11 bases match TRBD2. The CDR3 has 18 residues. The germline CDR1 and CDR2 sequences are LGHNA and YSLEER. The J segment lost 0 bases and the V segment lost 4 bases, leaving 11 bases of the junction unmatched. The DNA for the CDR3 is TGCGCCAGCAGCCCAAAGGGCCTAGCGGGAGGCACCTCCTACGAGCAGTACGTC. It is translated as CASSPKGLAGGTSYEQYV.